This passage covers 32 T cell receptor beta chains from one sample sequenced in a study of T-cell memory formation after mild COVID-19 (dated by TCRdb to the early 2020s). Libraries were constructed by 5' RACE. Sequencing relied on an Illumina NovaSeq 6000. Using fastp trimming at Q25 and MiXCR clonotype assembly, TCRdb reanalyzed the public sequencing data and kept in-frame beta chains. Each entry is one CDR3 protein sequence, shown with its most common DNA and genes. This sample has under 250,000 distinct CDR3 sequences in its table, and roughly a tenth of those were observed once. Roughly a fifth of the sample comes from the top ten. Sequencing input: PBMCs or a T cell subset sorted from them (not recorded which). The source of these receptors is a man aged 18 to 29 who had mild COVID-19 (a few samples of this study predate the infection). The sample titles of this study are shuffled in the database, so cell type and time point are left out; the donor was told from shared clones.

This clonotype was seen more than once but under ten times. J is TRBJ2-3 and V is TRBV24-1; possibly TRBD1 or TRBD2 for D (5 bases each). Germline V CDR1 and CDR2: KGHDR, SFDVKD. The CDR3 totals 14 residues. The V end lost 8 bases, the J end lost 1 base, and 12 bases lay between the germline ends. The DNA of the CDR3 is TGTGCCACCAACGGGGCAGCGGGCACAGATACGCAGTATTTT. It is translated as CATNGAAGTDTQYF.

Many counts were recorded for this clonotype. The chain employs TRBV7-2 and TRBJ2-3, with 7 bases that match TRBD2. The CDR3 contains 14 residues. Germline V gene sequence: CDR1 SGHTA, CDR2 FQGNSA. V gave up 5 bases and J gave up 2 bases; unmatched junction bases: 4. The DNA of the CDR3 is TGTGCCAGCAGCGACCGGGACTACACAGATACGCAGTATTTT. Its translation: CASSDRDYTDTQYF.

The chain links TRBV28 to TRBJ2-3, with TRBD2 identical over 9 bases. The CDR3 covers 14 residues. Germline V gene data show CDR1 as MDHEN and CDR2 as SYDVKM. The V gene end was trimmed by 4 bases and the J gene end by 6 bases; junction bases not matched to a gene: 5. The CDR3 coding sequence is TGTGCCAGCAGTTCTAGCGGGGTCTTGGATACGCAGTATTTT. Translation: CASSSSGVLDTQYF.

This clonotype was seen many times. The chain employs TRBV5-1 and TRBJ2-6; D remains unclear. V was pared by 4 bases and J by 3 bases, with 5 bases between. The CDR3 has 13 amino acids. Per the germline V gene, CDR1 is SGHRS and CDR2 is YFSETQ. CDR3 DNA: TGCGCCAGCAGCCCCGGTGGGGCCAACGTCCTGACTTTC. Translating gives CASSPGGANVLTF.

This clonotype has ten or more counts. V is TRBV5-1 and J is TRBJ1-2, with D uncertain. From germline, CDR1 is SGHRS and CDR2 YFSETQ. The CDR3 totals 16 residues. Trimming pared 0 bases from V and 4 bases from J, leaving 16 bases between. The DNA for the CDR3 is TGCGCCAGCAGCTTGGATCGTTCTAGTCGGACCTATGGCTACACCTTC. Amino acids: CASSLDRSSRTYGYTF. The full variable domain, rest sourced from reference TRBV5-1 and TRBJ1-2, is KAGVTQTPRYLIKTRGQQVTLSCSPISGHRSVSWYQQTPGQGLQFLFEYFSETQRNKGNFPGRFSGRQFSNSRSEMNVSTLELGDSALYLCASSLDRSSRTYGYTFGSGTRLTVV.

This sequence joins TRBV7-9 and TRBJ2-6; D perhaps matches TRBD2 (6 bases). Deletions cut 3 bases from V and 3 bases from J, with 6 bases between. The CDR3 is 14 amino acids. Germline CDR1 is SEHNR and CDR2 is FQNEAQ (reference sequence). Here the CDR3 DNA reads TGTGCCAGCAGCTTCGGGGGTGGGGCCAACGTCCTGACTTTC. Protein sequence: CASSFGGGANVLTF. The complete variable domain, with remaining parts taken from reference TRBV7-9 and TRBJ2-6, reads DTGVSQNPRHKITKRGQNVTFRCDPISEHNRLYWYRQTLGQGPEFLTYFQNEAQLEKSRLLSDRFSAERPKGSFSTLEIQRTEQGDSAMYLCASSFGGGANVLTFGAGSRLTVL.

The chain has TRBV20-1 and TRBJ1-4; 7 bases fit TRBD1. This CDR3 spans 13 amino acids. With V trimmed by 4 bases and J by 6 bases, 5 bases remained unmatched. Germline CDR1 DFQATT, CDR2 SNEGSKA (reference sequence). The DNA for the CDR3 is TGCAGTGCTACTGGGACAGACGATGAAAAACTGTTTTTT. Its protein product is CSATGTDDEKLFF.

V gene TRBV6-2 or TRBV6-3 combines with J gene TRBJ1-6; D may be TRBD1 (6 bases). Trimming cost V 5 bases and J 10 bases, with 24 bases left between them. The V gene's germline CDR1 is MNHEY and CDR2 SVGEGT. CDR3 size: 17 residues. CDR3 region: CASSLPRTGHQGSPLHF. The CDR3 coding sequence is TGTGCCAGCAGTCTCCCACGCACGGGACACCAAGGATCACCCCTCCACTTT.

This clonotype was counted a few times. This chain uses TRBV6-2 or TRBV6-3 with TRBJ2-7, with 9 bases aligning to TRBD2. CDR3 length equals 14 residues. Trimming removed 4 bases from V and 4 bases from J; junction bases left unmatched: 5. The germline gives CDR1 MNHEY, CDR2 SVGEGT. The CDR3 protein is CASSFVAGDYEQYV. CDR3 nucleotide sequence: TGTGCCAGCAGTTTCGTAGCGGGGGATTACGAGCAGTACGTC.

This clonotype was found a few times. Written as DNA, the CDR3 is TGCAGTCCGGGACTAGGGACAGATACGCAGTATTTT. Translating it yields CSPGLGTDTQYF. The genes are TRBV20-1 and TRBJ2-3; TRBD2 aligns across 8 bases. Germline V gives CDR1 DFQATT, CDR2 SNEGSKA (reference sequence). The CDR3 is 12 residues long. V gave up 8 bases and J gave up 3 bases; unmatched junction bases: 4.

This chain joins TRBV7-3 and TRBJ2-6; D is unresolved. Trimming cost V 5 bases and J 3 bases, with 2 bases left between them. The CDR3 spans 12 residues. In germline, CDR1 is SGHTA, CDR2 FQGTGA. DNA of the CDR3: TGTGCCAGCAGCGGTGGGGCCAACGTCCTGACTTTC. Translated, it gives CASSGGANVLTF.

This clonotype was seen more than once but under ten times. The rearrangement uses TRBV7-2 and TRBJ1-1; D gene ambiguous. V lost 2 bases to trimming and J lost 2 bases, with 6 bases between them. The CDR3 runs to 13 residues. Germline CDR1 is SGHTA and CDR2 is FQGNSA. CDR3: CASSLYINTEAFF. The CDR3 nucleotides read TGTGCCAGCAGCTTATACATTAACACTGAAGCTTTCTTT.

The table lists this clonotype with a few counts. The rearrangement uses TRBV12-3 or TRBV12-4 and TRBJ2-2, with D perhaps TRBD1 (6 bases). V was clipped by 5 bases and J by 4 bases, with 11 bases between them. The CDR3 has 14 amino acids. The CDR3 sequence: CASSVTGATGELFF. The CDR3 nucleotides read TGTGCCAGCAGTGTGACAGGAGCCACCGGGGAGCTGTTTTTT.

The chain joins TRBV4-3 to TRBJ1-2, with 9 nucleotides matching TRBD1. CDR1 is LGHNA and CDR2 is YSLEER in the germline V gene. The CDR3 is 17 residues long. The V segment lost 5 bases and the J segment 1 base; nucleotides outside the gene matches: 11. CDR3 residues: CASSGTSGQGFNYGYTF. CDR3 nucleotides: TGCGCCAGCAGCGGTACCTCGGGACAGGGCTTTAACTATGGCTACACCTTC.

This clonotype occurred a few times. The genes are TRBV16 and TRBJ1-2; no firm D call. Germline V CDR1 and CDR2: KGHSY, FQNENV. The CDR3 has 14 amino acids. V was pared by 0 bases and J by 3 bases, with 8 bases between. CDR3 bases: TGTGCCAGCAGCCAATCTAGCAGCTACTATGGCTACACCTTC. Translating it yields CASSQSSSYYGYTF.

The chain carries TRBV4-3 and TRBJ2-7; possibly TRBD1 or TRBD2 for D (6 bases each). CDR3 length equals 17 residues. The V gene lost 0 bases and the J gene lost 0 bases, with 15 bases spanning the gap. CDR1 is LGHNA, CDR2 YSLEER, per germline. The CDR3 region is CASSQEGRGPLSYEQYF. The CDR3 DNA reads TGCGCCAGCAGCCAAGAGGGACGGGGGCCCCTCTCCTACGAGCAGTACTTC.

Many counts were recorded for this clonotype. J is TRBJ2-7 and V is TRBV3-1; D remains unclear. The CDR3 loop spans 14 amino acids. Germline CDR1 and CDR2: LGHDT and YNNKEL (reference sequence). Trimming took off 4 bases at V and 5 bases at J, with 15 bases between the two ends. The CDR3, as DNA: TGTGCCAGCAGCCCTCAGGTTAGCTCTCACGAGCAGTACGTC. Its translation: CASSPQVSSHEQYV.

This chain uses TRBV12-3 or TRBV12-4 with TRBJ1-5; the D gene is possibly TRBD1 (5 bases). V gave up 6 bases and J gave up 2 bases, with 14 bases separating them. CDR3 length: 15 residues. CDR3 DNA sequence: TGTGCCAGCAGACCGGGATTGGGGGGCAATCAGCCCCAGCATTTT. It yields the protein CASRPGLGGNQPQHF.

This clonotype was seen ten or more times. This rearrangement joins TRBV5-1 to TRBJ2-5; 10 bases are shared with TRBD1. V lost 4 bases to trimming and J lost 5 bases; unmatched junction nucleotides: 5. Germline V gene lookup returns CDR1 SGHRS and CDR2 YFSETQ. CDR3 size: 14 residues. CDR3 protein: CASSAGTGVETQYF. The CDR3 DNA sequence: TGCGCCAGCAGCGCCGGGACAGGGGTTGAGACCCAGTACTTC.

The chain employs TRBV10-3 and TRBJ1-6, with a tentative D call TRBD1 (6 bases). CDR3 size: 13 residues. V was pared by 6 bases and J by 6 bases, with 9 bases between. Germline CDR1 is ENHRY and CDR2 is SYGVKD. The CDR3 DNA reads as TGTGCCATCAGGACAGGTCCTAATTCACCCCTCCACTTT. Translation: CAIRTGPNSPLHF.

The chain has TRBV7-9 and TRBJ2-5, with 9 bases matching TRBD1. The junction had 7 bases not matched to a gene; V was cut back by 6 bases and J by 2 bases. CDR3 length equals 15 residues. Germline values: CDR1 SEHNR, CDR2 FQNEAQ (reference sequence). The CDR3 region is CASSKPDRGQETQYF. The CDR3 DNA sequence: TGTGCCAGCAGTAAACCCGACAGGGGGCAAGAGACCCAGTACTTC.

This clonotype was seen only a few times. The J gene is TRBJ1-1, the V gene TRBV18, with D unresolved. V shed 2 bases and J shed 1 base, with 5 bases lying between them. Germline CDR1 and CDR2: KGHSH and LQKENI. CDR3 length: 13 residues. The chain's CDR3 is CASSPTANTEAFF. The CDR3 nucleotides read TGTGCCAGCTCACCAACGGCGAACACTGAAGCTTTCTTT.

The rearrangement links TRBV5-1 to TRBJ2-5, with 9 bases identical to TRBD1. Germline CDR1 SGHRS, CDR2 YFSETQ. The CDR3 runs to 15 residues. V lost 4 bases, J lost 3 bases, and 7 bases stayed unmatched. The DNA of the CDR3 is TGCGCCAGCAGCCCCCTGACAGGGGGGGAAGAGACCCAGTACTTC. Protein: CASSPLTGGEETQYF.

This rearrangement joins TRBV4-3 to TRBJ2-7; 11 nucleotides agree with TRBD1. The CDR3 loop spans 15 amino acids. Germline CDR1 LGHNA, CDR2 YSLEER. Losses at the gene ends were 3 bases for V and 4 bases for J; bases not matched to a gene: 5. The CDR3 sequence is CASSQAGTGGYEQYF. The DNA for the CDR3 is TGCGCCAGCAGCCAGGCCGGGACAGGGGGATACGAGCAGTACTTC.

This clonotype was counted a few times. J is TRBJ1-1 and V is TRBV29-1, with D possibly matching TRBD1 (5 bases). This CDR3 is 13 amino acids long. Trimming removed 7 bases at V and 3 bases at J, with 15 bases between. Looked up from germline, CDR1 is SQVTM and CDR2 is ANQGSEA. The CDR3 loop reads CSGTRDGDTEAFF. Here the CDR3 DNA reads TGCAGCGGTACCAGGGACGGGGACACTGAAGCTTTCTTT.

The V gene is TRBV6-6, the J gene TRBJ1-2; 8 bases map to TRBD1. Germline CDR1 and CDR2: MNHNY and SVGAGI (reference sequence). This CDR3 is built from 17 residues. V dropped 4 bases and J dropped 2; count of bases not matched to a gene: 12. The CDR3 DNA reads as TGTGCCAGCAGTTTAAAGCTCAGGGGGCGTCTAAACTATGGCTACACCTTC. It specifies CASSLKLRGRLNYGYTF.

The chain combines TRBV12-3 or TRBV12-4 with TRBJ1-6, with TRBD1 identical over 10 bases. The junction had 3 bases not matched to a gene; V was cut back by 6 bases and J by 7 bases. This CDR3 is built from 14 residues. CDR3 coding DNA: TGTGCCAGCAGAATGGGACAGGGGAATTCACCCCTCCACTTT. Protein sequence: CASRMGQGNSPLHF.

This clonotype has at least ten counts. The gene calls are TRBV11-2 and TRBJ2-5, with TRBD2 identical over 9 bases. The V segment lost 4 bases and the J segment 2 bases; nucleotides outside the gene matches: 2. The CDR3 consists of 14 residues. CDR1 and CDR2 from the germline V gene are SGHAT and FQNNGV. CDR3: CASSWGLAQETQYF. CDR3 nucleotide sequence: TGTGCCAGCAGCTGGGGACTAGCACAAGAGACCCAGTACTTC.

The sample holds a few counts of this clonotype. V gene TRBV20-1 combines with J gene TRBJ1-1; 11 bases map to TRBD1. Germline values: CDR1 DFQATT, CDR2 SNEGSKA (reference sequence). V lost 0 bases and J lost 4; bases outside the gene matches: 1. The CDR3 is 14 residues long. As DNA, the CDR3 is TGCAGTGCTAGAGATGGGACAGGGGGCACTGAAGCTTTCTTT. Translating gives CSARDGTGGTEAFF.

This clonotype was seen many times. The V call is TRBV9, the J call TRBJ1-2; D ambiguous. Trimming took 0 bases from V and 7 from J, leaving 16 bases between them. The CDR3 has 15 amino acids. Germline CDR1 and CDR2: SGDLS and YYNGEE. This chain's CDR3 is CASSVGGPIEGGYTF. Here the CDR3 DNA reads TGTGCCAGCAGCGTAGGGGGTCCGATCGAGGGTGGCTACACCTTC.

The genes are TRBV6-5 and TRBJ2-5, with 7 bases fitting TRBD1. Germline values: CDR1 MNHEY, CDR2 SVGAGI. V gave up 6 bases and J gave up 4 bases; unmatched junction bases: 8. The CDR3 loop spans 14 amino acids. The CDR3 here is CASSPTGRSETQYF. CDR3 nucleotide sequence: TGTGCCAGCAGCCCGACAGGGCGGTCAGAGACCCAGTACTTC.

This clonotype occurred many times. The rearrangement links TRBV5-5 to TRBJ2-1; 11 nucleotides match TRBD2. The V gene end was trimmed by 0 bases and the J gene end by 7 bases; junction bases not matched to a gene: 6. The V gene's germline CDR1 is SGHKS and CDR2 YYEKEE (reference sequence). CDR3 length equals 16 residues. Written as DNA, the CDR3 is TGTGCCAGCAGCTTGGTATCTAGCGGGGGGTCGAATGAGCAGTTCTTC. The encoded protein is CASSLVSSGGSNEQFF.